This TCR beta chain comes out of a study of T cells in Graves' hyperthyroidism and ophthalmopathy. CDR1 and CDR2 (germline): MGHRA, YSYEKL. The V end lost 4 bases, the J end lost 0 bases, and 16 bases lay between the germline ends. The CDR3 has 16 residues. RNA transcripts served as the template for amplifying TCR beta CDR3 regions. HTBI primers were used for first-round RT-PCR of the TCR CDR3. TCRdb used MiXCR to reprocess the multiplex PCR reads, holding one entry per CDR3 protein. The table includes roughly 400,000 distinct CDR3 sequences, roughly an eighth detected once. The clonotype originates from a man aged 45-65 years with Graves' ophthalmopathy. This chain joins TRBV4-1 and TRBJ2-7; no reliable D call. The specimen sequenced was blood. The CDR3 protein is CASSLTRGSSSYEQYF. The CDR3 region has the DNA TGCGCCAGCAGCCTCACTCGCGGCAGCAGCTCCTACGAGCAGTACTTC.